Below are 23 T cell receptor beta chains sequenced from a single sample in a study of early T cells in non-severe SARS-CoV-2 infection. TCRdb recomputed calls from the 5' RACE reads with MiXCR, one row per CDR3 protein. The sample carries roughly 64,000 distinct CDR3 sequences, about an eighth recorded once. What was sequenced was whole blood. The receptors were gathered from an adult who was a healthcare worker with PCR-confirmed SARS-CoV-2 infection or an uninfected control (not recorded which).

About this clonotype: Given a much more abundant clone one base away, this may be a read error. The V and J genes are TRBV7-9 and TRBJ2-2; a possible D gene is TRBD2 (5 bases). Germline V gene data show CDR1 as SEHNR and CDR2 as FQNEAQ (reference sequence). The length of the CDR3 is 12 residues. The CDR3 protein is CASNPGTGELVF. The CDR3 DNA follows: TGTGCCAGCAATCCAGGCACCGGGGAGCTGGTTTTT.

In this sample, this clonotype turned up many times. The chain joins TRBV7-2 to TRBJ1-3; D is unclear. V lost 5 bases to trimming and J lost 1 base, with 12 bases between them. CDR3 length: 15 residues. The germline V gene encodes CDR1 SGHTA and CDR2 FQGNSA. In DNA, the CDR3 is TGTGCCAGCAGCCCAAGGCAGGTTTCTGGAAACACCATATATTTT. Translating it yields CASSPRQVSGNTIYF. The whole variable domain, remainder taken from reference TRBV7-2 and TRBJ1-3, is GAGVSQSPSNKVTEKGKDVELRCDPISGHTALYWYRQSLGQGLEFLIYFQGNSAPDKSGLPSDRFSAERTGGSVSTLTIQRTQQEDSAVYLCASSPRQVSGNTIYFGEGSWLTVV.

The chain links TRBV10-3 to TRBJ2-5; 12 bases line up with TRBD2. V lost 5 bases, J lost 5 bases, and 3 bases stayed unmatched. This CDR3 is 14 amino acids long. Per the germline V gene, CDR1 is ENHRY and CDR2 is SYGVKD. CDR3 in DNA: TGTGCCATCAGTCCTAGCGGGGGGGCGGAGACCCAGTACTTC. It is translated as CAISPSGGAETQYF.

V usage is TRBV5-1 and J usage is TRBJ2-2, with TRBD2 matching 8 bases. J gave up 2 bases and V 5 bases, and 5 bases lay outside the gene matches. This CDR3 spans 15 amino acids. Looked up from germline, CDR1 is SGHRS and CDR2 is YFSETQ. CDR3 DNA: TGCGCCAGCAGACCCACTAGCGGAAACACCGGGGAGCTGTTTTTT. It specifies CASRPTSGNTGELFF.

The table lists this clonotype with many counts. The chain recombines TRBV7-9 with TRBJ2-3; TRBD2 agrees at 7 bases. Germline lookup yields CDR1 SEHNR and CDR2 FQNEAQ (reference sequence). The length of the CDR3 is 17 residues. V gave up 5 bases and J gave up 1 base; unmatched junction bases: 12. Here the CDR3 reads CASSPPRGTIGTDTQYF. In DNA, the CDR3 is TGTGCCAGCAGCCCCCCGCGGGGGACGATAGGCACAGATACGCAGTATTTT.

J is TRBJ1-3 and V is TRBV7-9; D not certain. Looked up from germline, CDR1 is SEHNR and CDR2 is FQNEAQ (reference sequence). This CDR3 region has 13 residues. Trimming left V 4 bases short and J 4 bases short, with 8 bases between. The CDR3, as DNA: TGTGCCAGCAGCTCAACACAGGGAAACACCATATATTTT. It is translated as CASSSTQGNTIYF. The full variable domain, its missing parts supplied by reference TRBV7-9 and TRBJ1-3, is DTGVSQNPRHKITKRGQNVTFRCDPISEHNRLYWYRQTLGQGPEFLTYFQNEAQLEKSRLLSDRFSAERPKGSFSTLEIQRTEQGDSAMYLCASSSTQGNTIYFGEGSWLTVV.

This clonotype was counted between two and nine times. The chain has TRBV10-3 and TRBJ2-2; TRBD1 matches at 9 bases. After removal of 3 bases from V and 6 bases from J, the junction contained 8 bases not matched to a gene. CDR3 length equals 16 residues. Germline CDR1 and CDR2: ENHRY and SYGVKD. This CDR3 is CAISEGIGQGPGELFF. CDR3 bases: TGTGCCATCAGTGAAGGGATTGGACAGGGGCCCGGGGAGCTGTTTTTT.

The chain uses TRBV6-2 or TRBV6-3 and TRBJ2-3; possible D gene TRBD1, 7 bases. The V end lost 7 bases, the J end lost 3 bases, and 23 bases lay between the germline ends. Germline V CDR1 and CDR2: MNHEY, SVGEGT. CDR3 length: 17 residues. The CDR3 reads CASTRGTAHLLTDTQYF. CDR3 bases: TGTGCCAGCACCCGCGGGACAGCACATCTCTTGACAGATACGCAGTATTTT.

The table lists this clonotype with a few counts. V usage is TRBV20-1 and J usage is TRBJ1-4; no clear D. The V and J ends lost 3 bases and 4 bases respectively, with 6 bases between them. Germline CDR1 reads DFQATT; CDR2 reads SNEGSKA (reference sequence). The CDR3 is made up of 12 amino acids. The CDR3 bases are TGCAGTGCTAGGTCTATTAATGAAAAACTGTTTTTT. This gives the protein CSARSINEKLFF.

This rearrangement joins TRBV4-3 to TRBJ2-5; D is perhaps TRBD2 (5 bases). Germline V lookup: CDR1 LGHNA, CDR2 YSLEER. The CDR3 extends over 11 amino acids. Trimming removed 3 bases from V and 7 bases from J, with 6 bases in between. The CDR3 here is CASSHGGTQYF. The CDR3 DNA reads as TGCGCCAGCAGCCACGGAGGGACCCAGTACTTC.

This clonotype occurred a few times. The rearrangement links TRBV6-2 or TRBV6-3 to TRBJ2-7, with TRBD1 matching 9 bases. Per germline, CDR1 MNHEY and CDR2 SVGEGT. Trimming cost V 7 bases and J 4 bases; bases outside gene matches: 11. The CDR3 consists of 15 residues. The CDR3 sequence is CASTAGTGTSYEQYF. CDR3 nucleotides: TGTGCCAGCACCGCCGGGACAGGGACAAGTTACGAGCAGTACTTC.

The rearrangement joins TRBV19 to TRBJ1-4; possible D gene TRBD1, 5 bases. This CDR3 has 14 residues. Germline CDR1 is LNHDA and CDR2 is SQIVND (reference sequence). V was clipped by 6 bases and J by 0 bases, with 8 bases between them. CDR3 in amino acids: CASRDTATNEKLFF. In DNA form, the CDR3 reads TGTGCCAGTAGGGACACAGCAACTAATGAAAAACTGTTTTTT.

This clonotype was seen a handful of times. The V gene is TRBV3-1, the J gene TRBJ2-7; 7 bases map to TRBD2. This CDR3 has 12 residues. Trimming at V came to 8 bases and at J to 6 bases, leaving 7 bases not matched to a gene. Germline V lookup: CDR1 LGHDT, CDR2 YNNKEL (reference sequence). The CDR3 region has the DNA TGTGCCAGCGAGGGAGGGTTTGCCGAGCAGTACTTC. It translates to CASEGGFAEQYF.

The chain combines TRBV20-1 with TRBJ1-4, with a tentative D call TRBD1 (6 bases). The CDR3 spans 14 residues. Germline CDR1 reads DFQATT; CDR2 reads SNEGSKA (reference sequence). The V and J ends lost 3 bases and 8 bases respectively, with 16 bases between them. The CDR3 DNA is TGCAGTGCTAGTGACAACAGGGAAGAGGAAAAACTGTTTTTT. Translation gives CSASDNREEEKLFF.

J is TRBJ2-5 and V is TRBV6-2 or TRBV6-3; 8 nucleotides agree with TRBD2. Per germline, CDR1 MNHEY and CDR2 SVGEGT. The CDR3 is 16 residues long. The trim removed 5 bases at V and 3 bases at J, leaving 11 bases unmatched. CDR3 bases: TGTGCCAGCAGTCGCGGACTAGCAGCTCGAAAAGAGACCCAGTACTTC. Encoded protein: CASSRGLAARKETQYF.

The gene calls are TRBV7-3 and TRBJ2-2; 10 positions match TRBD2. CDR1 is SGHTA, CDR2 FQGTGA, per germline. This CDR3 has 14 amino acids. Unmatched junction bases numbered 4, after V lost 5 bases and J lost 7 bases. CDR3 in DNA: TGTGCCAGCAGCCCGAGGACTAGCGGCGGGGAGCTGTTTTTT. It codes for CASSPRTSGGELFF.

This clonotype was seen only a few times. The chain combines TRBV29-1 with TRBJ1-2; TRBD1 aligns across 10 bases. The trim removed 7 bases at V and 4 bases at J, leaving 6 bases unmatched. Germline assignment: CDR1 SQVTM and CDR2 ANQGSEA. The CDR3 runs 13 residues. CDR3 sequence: CSARDRGGYGYTF. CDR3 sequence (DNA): TGCAGCGCCAGGGACAGGGGCGGCTATGGCTACACCTTC.

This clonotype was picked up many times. CDR3 protein: CASSLAAGYEAFF. The CDR3 nucleotides are TGTGCCAGCAGCTTAGCTGCGGGATATGAAGCTTTCTTT. The genes are TRBV7-2 and TRBJ1-1, with D hard to call. V gave up 0 bases and J gave up 7 bases, with 9 bases separating them. Per the germline V gene, CDR1 is SGHTA and CDR2 is FQGNSA. The CDR3 runs to 13 residues.

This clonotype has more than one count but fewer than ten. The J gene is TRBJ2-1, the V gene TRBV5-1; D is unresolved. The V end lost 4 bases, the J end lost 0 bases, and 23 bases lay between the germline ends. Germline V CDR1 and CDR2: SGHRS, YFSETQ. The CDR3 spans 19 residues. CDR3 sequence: CASSPSPPSWQSSYNEQFF. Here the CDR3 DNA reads TGCGCCAGCAGCCCCTCACCCCCCTCTTGGCAGAGCTCCTACAATGAGCAGTTCTTC.

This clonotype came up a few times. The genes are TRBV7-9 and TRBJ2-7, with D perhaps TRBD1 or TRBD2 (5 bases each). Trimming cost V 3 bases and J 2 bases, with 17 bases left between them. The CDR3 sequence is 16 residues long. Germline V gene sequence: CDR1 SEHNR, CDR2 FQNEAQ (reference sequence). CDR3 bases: TGTGCCAGCAGCTTTCTTCGGGGACCCAAGCCCTACGAGCAGTACTTC. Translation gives CASSFLRGPKPYEQYF.

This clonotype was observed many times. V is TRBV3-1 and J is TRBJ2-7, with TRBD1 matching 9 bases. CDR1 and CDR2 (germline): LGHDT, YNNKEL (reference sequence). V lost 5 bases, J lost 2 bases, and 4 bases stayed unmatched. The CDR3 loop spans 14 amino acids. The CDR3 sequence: CASSGWDRAYEQYF. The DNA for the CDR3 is TGTGCCAGCAGCGGTTGGGACAGGGCCTACGAGCAGTACTTC.

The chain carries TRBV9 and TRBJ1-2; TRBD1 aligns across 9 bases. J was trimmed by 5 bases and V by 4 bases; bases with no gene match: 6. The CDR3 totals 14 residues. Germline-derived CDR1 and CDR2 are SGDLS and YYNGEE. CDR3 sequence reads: CASSLAGTGYGYTF. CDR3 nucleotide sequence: TGTGCCAGCAGCCTAGCCGGGACAGGGTATGGCTACACCTTC.

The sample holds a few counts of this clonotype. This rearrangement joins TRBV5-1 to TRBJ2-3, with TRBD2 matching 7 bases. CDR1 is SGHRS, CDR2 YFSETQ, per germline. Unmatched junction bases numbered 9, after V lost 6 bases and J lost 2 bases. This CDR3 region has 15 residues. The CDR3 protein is CASTLRGLITDTQYF. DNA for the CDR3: TGCGCCAGCACCCTGCGGGGGTTGATCACAGATACGCAGTATTTT.